The TCR beta chain under discussion was sequenced for a study of identical twins. Study-level findings and limits: Fewer insertions were carried by abundant cord blood beta clonotypes, but none was seen in memory repertoires. These conclusions were based on statistical analysis (cross-sectional, not following the same donors). Modelling underestimated the level of out-of-frame TCR alpha sharing observed in monozygotic twins.

This clonotype appeared a few times. What it binds is unknown. Each CDR3 protein is one row after TCRdb ran MiXCR on the 5' RACE reads. The table includes under 250,000 distinct CDR3 sequences, more than 9.5% detected once. In addition, the sample was reused for a study of yellow fever vaccine responses in identical twins.

Material for sequencing was memory (CD45RO+) T cells sorted from blood. This TCR was sampled from a woman in her late teens or twenties in good health.

CDR3 protein: CASNTHLRRGNTGELFF. The CDR3 nucleotides read TGTGCCAGCAATACCCACCTCCGCAGGGGTAACACCGGGGAGCTGTTTTTT. V gene TRBV7-8 combines with J gene TRBJ2-2; TRBD1 might be the D (6 bases). The germline V gene has CDR1 SGHVS and CDR2 FQNEAQ. CDR3 length: 17 amino acids. The ends were cut back, 7 bases at V and 2 bases at J, with 20 bases in the middle.